This TCR beta chain was sequenced in a study of shared clonotypes between healthy human individuals. A remark on this clone: Its cognate antigen is unknown.

Whole-study results and caveats: When compared with the clonotypes that were shared by all four sorted-subset donors, the non-shared clonotypes turned out to have lower generation probabilities.

In replicate PCRs of sorted subsets, about 220 ng DNA, approximately 32,000 T cell genomes, was used. This table comes from immunoSEQ multiplex PCR, and its TCRdb copy is limited to in-frame clones, with some not included. The sample consists of hundreds of thousands of clones, around 92% of them appearing once. CDR3 size: 14 residues. V lost 0 bases and J lost 4, with 7 bases in between. CDR1 and CDR2 (germline): PRHDT, FYEKMQ (reference sequence). Naivety among CD8 cells was defined by CD45RO negativity and positive CCR7 selection, thereby excluding terminally differentiated effector memory CD45RA+ cells.

Sequenced material: naive CD8+ T cells sorted from blood. This sequence joins TRBV13 and TRBJ2-1; tentatively, D is TRBD2 (5 bases). This sequence was found in a man younger than 40 in good health. CDR3 nucleotides: TGTGCCAGCAGCTTAGGTGAGCGGTACAATGAGCAGTTCTTC. Protein product: CASSLGERYNEQFF.